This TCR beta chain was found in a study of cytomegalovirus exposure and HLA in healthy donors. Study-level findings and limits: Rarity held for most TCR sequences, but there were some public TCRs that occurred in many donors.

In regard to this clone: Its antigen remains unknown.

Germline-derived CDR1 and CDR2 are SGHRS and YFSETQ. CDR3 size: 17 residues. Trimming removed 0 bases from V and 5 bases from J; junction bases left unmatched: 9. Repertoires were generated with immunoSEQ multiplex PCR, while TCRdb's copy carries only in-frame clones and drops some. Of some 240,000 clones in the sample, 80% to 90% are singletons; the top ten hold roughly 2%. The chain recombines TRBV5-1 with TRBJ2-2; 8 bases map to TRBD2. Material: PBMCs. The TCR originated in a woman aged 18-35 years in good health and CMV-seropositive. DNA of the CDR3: TGCGCCAGCAGCTTGGGGCGGGGGGCTGGACGAACCGGGGAGCTGTTTTTT. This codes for CASSLGRGAGRTGELFF. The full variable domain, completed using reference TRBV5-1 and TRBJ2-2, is KAGVTQTPRYLIKTRGQQVTLSCSPISGHRSVSWYQQTPGQGLQFLFEYFSETQRNKGNFPGRFSGRQFSNSRSEMNVSTLELGDSALYLCASSLGRGAGRTGELFFGEGSRLTVL.